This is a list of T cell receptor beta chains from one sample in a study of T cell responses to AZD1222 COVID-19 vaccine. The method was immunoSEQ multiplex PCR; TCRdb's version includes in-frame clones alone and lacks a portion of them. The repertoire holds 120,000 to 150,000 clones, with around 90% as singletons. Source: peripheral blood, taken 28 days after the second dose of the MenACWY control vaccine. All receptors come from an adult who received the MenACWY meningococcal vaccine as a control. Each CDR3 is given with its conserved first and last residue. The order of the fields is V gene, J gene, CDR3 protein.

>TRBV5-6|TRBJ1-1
CASRRRQDTEAFF
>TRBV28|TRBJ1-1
CASSPRGGNTEAFF
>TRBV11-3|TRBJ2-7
CASSLQGQVGDEQYF
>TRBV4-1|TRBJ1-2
CASSQLANYGYTF
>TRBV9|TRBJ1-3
CASSRGQSSGNTIYF
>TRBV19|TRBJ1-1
CASSTIAGPTNTEAFF
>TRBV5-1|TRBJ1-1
CASSSYGGAEAFF
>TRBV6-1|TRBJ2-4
CASSGRGSKAKNIQYF
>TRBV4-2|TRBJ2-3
CASSLGAGGTDTQYF
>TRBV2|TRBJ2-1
CASTLEGGPSNEQFF
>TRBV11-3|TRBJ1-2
CASSLGSLSYGYTF
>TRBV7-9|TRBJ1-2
CASSLPLRDLDGYTF
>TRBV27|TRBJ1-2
CASRSGEGYTF
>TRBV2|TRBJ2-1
CASSDSGFGYNEQFF
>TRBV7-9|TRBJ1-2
CASSPGDRGYYGYTF
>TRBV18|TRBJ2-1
CASSPTRPGQGANEQFF
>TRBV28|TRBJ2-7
CASSLSMEPREQYF
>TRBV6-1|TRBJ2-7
CASSGLFEETPYEQYF
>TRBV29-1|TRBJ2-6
CSVNGDLSGANVLTF
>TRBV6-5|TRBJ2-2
CASRGGSGRTGELFF
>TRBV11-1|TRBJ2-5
CASSLRVGQETQYF
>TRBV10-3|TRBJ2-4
CAISDVGGWAKNIQYF
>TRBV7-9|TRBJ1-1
CASSLTGNTEAFF
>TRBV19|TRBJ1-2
CASSFRYGYTF
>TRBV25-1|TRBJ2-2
CASSESPQGGHRGAVF
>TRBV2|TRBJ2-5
CASKSSGGALSETQYF
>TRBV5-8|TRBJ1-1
CASSPRPDTEAFF
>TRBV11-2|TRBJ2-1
CASNPGPMTYEQFF
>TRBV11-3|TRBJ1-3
CASSLGTSGNTIYF
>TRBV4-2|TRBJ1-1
CASSQDLGQYTEAFF
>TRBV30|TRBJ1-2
CAWSQLETGVGGYTF
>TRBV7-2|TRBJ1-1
CASSASGEANTEAFF
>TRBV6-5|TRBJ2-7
CASSRDGKLSYEQYF
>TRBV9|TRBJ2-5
CASTQSDQETQYF
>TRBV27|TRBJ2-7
CASSPGTVSYEQYF
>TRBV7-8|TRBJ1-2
CASSFSPHTYGYTF
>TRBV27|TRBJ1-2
CASSLSAGVDYGYTF
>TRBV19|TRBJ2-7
CASSSWQGAYEQYF
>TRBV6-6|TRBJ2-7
CASSYSTGTFYEQYF
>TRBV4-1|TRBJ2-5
CASSQGPRGATQYF
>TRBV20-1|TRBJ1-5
CSASLDQPQHF
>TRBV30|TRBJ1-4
CAWSKYMGEKLFF
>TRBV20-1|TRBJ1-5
CSASGISYSNQPQHF
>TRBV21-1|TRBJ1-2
CASSKVDRDLYGYTF
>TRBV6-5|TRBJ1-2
CASSLSFGGHGYTF
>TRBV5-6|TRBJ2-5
CASSLDWDSQAQYF
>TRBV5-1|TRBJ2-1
CASSFPREGEQFF
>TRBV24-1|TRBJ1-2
CATSDGGGQVGYGYTF